Each of the 17 T cell receptor beta chains below was sequenced from the same sample in a study of cytomegalovirus exposure and HLA in healthy donors. Primers included in the PCR were 60 Vbeta and 13 Jbeta primers. Method: immunoSEQ multiplex PCR; TCRdb's copy keeps in-frame clones and lacks some. The table includes 150,000 to 200,000 clones, about 83% detected once. Material: PBMCs. The receptor source for this set is a woman aged 30 to 39 in good health and CMV-seropositive.

This clone was counted a few times. CDR3 amino acids: CASSYSWSVNEKLFF. CDR3 nucleotides: TGTGCCAGCAGTTACTCCTGGTCAGTTAATGAAAAACTGTTTTTT. The V call is TRBV6-5, the J call TRBJ1-4; D gene ambiguous. CDR1 and CDR2 from the germline V gene are MNHEY and SVGAGI. V was clipped by 0 bases and J by 4 bases, with 9 bases between them. The CDR3 is 15 amino acids.

The CDR3 DNA sequence: TGTGCCAGCAGCTTAGGACAGGGGGTCCCTGGGGCCAACGTCCTGACTTTC. This encodes CASSLGQGVPGANVLTF. The rearrangement joins TRBV7-8 to TRBJ2-6; TRBD1 aligns across 9 bases. This CDR3 is 17 amino acids long. Germline CDR1 is SGHVS and CDR2 is FQNEAQ. Losses at the gene ends were 1 base for V and 2 bases for J; bases not matched to a gene: 3.

The chain recombines TRBV5-1 with TRBJ2-7; TRBD1 matches at 7 bases. CDR1 and CDR2 (germline): SGHRS, YFSETQ. V gave up 4 bases and J gave up 2 bases; unmatched junction bases: 9. The CDR3 extends over 15 amino acids. The CDR3 is CASSTTGTDPYEQYF. The CDR3 nucleotides read TGCGCCAGCAGCACCACCGGGACAGACCCCTACGAGCAGTACTTC. The variable domain in full, completed from reference TRBV5-1 and TRBJ2-7, reads KAGVTQTPRYLIKTRGQQVTLSCSPISGHRSVSWYQQTPGQGLQFLFEYFSETQRNKGNFPGRFSGRQFSNSRSEMNVSTLELGDSALYLCASSTTGTDPYEQYFGPGTRLTVT.

This clone was detected once. This rearrangement joins TRBV2 to TRBJ2-3, with 9 bases fitting TRBD1. The germline gives CDR1 SNHLY, CDR2 FYNNEI. The CDR3 is 14 amino acids. V lost 6 bases, J lost 2 bases, and 3 bases stayed unmatched. The CDR3 is CASSRDRVTDTQYF. For the CDR3, the DNA is TGTGCCAGCAGCCGGGACAGGGTCACAGATACGCAGTATTTT.

The chain recombines TRBV10-3 with TRBJ2-5; TRBD1 aligns across 10 bases. The J segment lost 4 bases and the V segment lost 6 bases, leaving 8 bases of the junction unmatched. The CDR3 covers 15 residues. Germline CDR1 is ENHRY and CDR2 is SYGVKD. As DNA, the CDR3 is TGTGCCATCAGCCCGGGACAGGGGTCCAGAGAGACCCAGTACTTC. It is translated as CAISPGQGSRETQYF.

V and J are TRBV9 and TRBJ1-2; the D gene is possibly TRBD1 (5 bases). The CDR3 has 11 amino acids. V shed 7 bases and J shed 5 bases, with 9 bases lying between them. The V gene's germline CDR1 is SGDLS and CDR2 YYNGEE. The DNA of the CDR3 is TGTGCCAGCGTAGACAGTTATGGCTACACCTTC. Amino acid sequence: CASVDSYGYTF.

This chain uses TRBV7-3 with TRBJ2-3; 8 nucleotides agree with TRBD2. The CDR3 loop spans 15 amino acids. Germline assignment: CDR1 SGHTA and CDR2 FQGTGA. After removal of 5 bases from V and 2 bases from J, the junction contained 6 bases not matched to a gene. CDR3 nucleotides: TGTGCCAGCAGCGGCGCGGGGGGCTACACAGATACGCAGTATTTT. It encodes CASSGAGGYTDTQYF.

The chain couples TRBV10-2 to TRBJ1-1, with 9 bases lining up with TRBD1. The V gene end was trimmed by 6 bases and the J gene end by 4 bases; junction bases not matched to a gene: 6. The CDR3 is made up of 14 amino acids. CDR1 is WSHSY and CDR2 is SAAADI in the germline V gene. CDR3: CASSGTGWATEAFF. For the CDR3, the DNA is TGCGCCAGCAGCGGGACAGGGTGGGCCACTGAAGCTTTCTTT.

This rearrangement joins TRBV11-2 to TRBJ1-2, with D perhaps TRBD1 (5 bases). CDR1 is SGHAT and CDR2 is FQNNGV in the germline V gene. This CDR3 comprises 14 residues. Trimming removed 5 bases from V and 4 bases from J, with 14 bases in between. The CDR3: CASSPQGFGYGYTF. Written as DNA, the CDR3 is TGTGCCAGCAGCCCCCAGGGCTTCGGCTATGGCTACACCTTC.

This clone appeared a few times. The chain's CDR3 is CASSIYNEQFF. CDR3 DNA sequence: TGTGCCAGCAGCATCTACAATGAGCAGTTCTTC. V and J are TRBV2 and TRBJ2-1, with unresolved D. CDR1 and CDR2 (germline): SNHLY, FYNNEI. V lost 6 bases and J 3 bases, leaving 3 bases between the germline ends. The CDR3 is made up of 11 amino acids.

The V call is TRBV27, the J call TRBJ2-1, with TRBD2 identical over 8 bases. The CDR3 is made up of 15 amino acids. V dropped 6 bases and J dropped 3; count of bases not matched to a gene: 7. The germline gives CDR1 MNHEY, CDR2 SMNVEV (reference sequence). In DNA form, the CDR3 reads TGTGCCAGCAGCGACGGACTAGCCTACTACAATGAGCAGTTCTTC. It is translated as CASSDGLAYYNEQFF.

The chain carries TRBV5-1 and TRBJ1-4, with TRBD1 matching 7 bases. V was pared by 6 bases and J by 7 bases, with 6 bases of the junction left unmatched. The V gene's germline CDR1 is SGHRS and CDR2 YFSETQ. The length of the CDR3 is 13 residues. DNA for the CDR3: TGCGCCAGCACTGAGACAGGGAGTGAAAAACTGTTTTTT. Amino acids: CASTETGSEKLFF.

The CDR3 loop reads CAISWDSGKYGYTF. The CDR3 DNA reads TGTGCCATCAGCTGGGACAGTGGGAAATATGGCTACACCTTC. V usage is TRBV10-3 and J usage is TRBJ1-2; 7 positions match TRBD1. Germline values: CDR1 ENHRY, CDR2 SYGVKD. The V segment lost 6 bases and the J segment 5 bases; nucleotides outside the gene matches: 9. The CDR3 contains 14 residues.

V and J are TRBV7-6 and TRBJ2-5; TRBD2 aligns across 10 bases. The CDR3 loop spans 20 amino acids. V shed 0 bases, J shed 0 bases, and the junction held 13 bases outside the gene matches. Germline-derived CDR1 and CDR2 are SGHVS and FNYEAQ. CDR3 residues: CASSLAPMLTSGDYQETQYF. The CDR3 nucleotides read TGTGCCAGCAGCTTAGCGCCTATGTTAACTAGCGGGGACTACCAAGAGACCCAGTACTTC.

This chain uses TRBV11-3 with TRBJ2-5, with D perhaps TRBD1 (6 bases). The CDR3 length is 13 residues. In germline, CDR1 is SGHNT, CDR2 YENEEA. The V gene lost 3 bases and the J gene lost 3 bases, with 8 bases spanning the gap. As DNA, the CDR3 is TGTGCCAGCAGCTTCCGACAGGAAGAGACCCAGTACTTC. Translated: CASSFRQEETQYF.

The CDR3 nucleotides read TGTGCCAGCAGCGGACTAGCAGACATTCAGTACTTC. Amino acid sequence: CASSGLADIQYF. The chain carries TRBV5-4 and TRBJ2-4; 8 bases line up with TRBD2. This CDR3 has 12 residues. V lost 4 bases to trimming and J lost 8 bases; unmatched junction nucleotides: 2. Germline V gives CDR1 SGHNT, CDR2 YYREEE (reference sequence).

This clone showed up just a few times. The chain is built from TRBV7-9 and TRBJ1-5; D uncertain. Trimming shortened V by 1 base and J by 9 bases, and 10 bases separated the two germline ends. Per germline, CDR1 SEHNR and CDR2 FQNEAQ (reference sequence). The CDR3 is made up of 13 amino acids. The CDR3 reads CASSLGEGRPQHF. The CDR3 DNA sequence: TGTGCCAGCAGCTTAGGAGAGGGTCGGCCCCAGCATTTT.